This TCR beta chain was sequenced during a study of CD8+ T cells in alopecia areata (dated by TCRdb to between 2017 and 2018). In terms of the full investigation: Treated patients were enrolled in an open-label pilot trial of oral tofacitinib, 5 to 10 mg twice daily, for moderate-to-severe alopecia areata. Patients received tofacitinib for 6 to 18 months and were then followed off drug for 6 months to check for delayed response and recurrence. Disease severity in treated patients was measured with the SALT score, which quantifies the percentage of affected scalp surface area. The study used high-throughput TCRbeta sequencing to examine T cell clonal expansion in alopecia areata, in both the C3H/HeJ mouse model and human patients. In humans, TCRbeta sequencing was performed on scalp tissue and on sorted CD4+ and CD8+ peripheral blood T cells from healthy controls and from patients with patchy or totalis/universalis alopecia areata. Biopsies were taken from tofacitinib-treated patients at baseline and at 4 and 24 weeks of treatment, and a later scalp biopsy was taken in several of the tofacitinib-treated patients. Scalp clonality was compared among normal scalp (n=4), patchy alopecia areata scalp (n=8), and alopecia totalis/universalis scalp (n=8). RNA came from the PAXgene miRNA kit for fixed scalp, the miRNeasy kit for PBMCs, and the RNeasy kit for mouse skin. Amplification of TCRbeta CDR3 regions was done by immunoSEQ multiplex PCR using 35 Vbeta forward primers and 13 Jbeta reverse primers.

Overall study results and their limits: With tofacitinib, both scalp clonality and the number of expanded CD8+ clones among the top 100 scalp clones went down significantly. Because the treated cohort was small and had just a single nonresponder, larger studies are needed to establish links between baseline CD8+ expansion and response. Compared with normal scalp, lesional scalp had higher clonality and more expanded CD8+ clones, particularly in alopecia totalis/universalis, a pattern that suggests antigenic drive. Many expanded lesional clones persisted in scalp and blood during tofacitinib treatment, which may partly explain relapse after stopping treatment. Shared TCR sequences between patients were less evident than in mice, which may be partly attributable to HLA diversity in the patient population. Resident alphabeta T cells in normal human skin are also sequenced, complicating scalp TCR repertoire analysis, unlike mouse skin dominated by gammadelta T cells.

Per the publication, the time point label means: roughly 24 weeks on oral tofacitinib. What the treatment or condition label conveys for this sample: oral pan-JAK inhibitor, 5-10 mg twice daily. Peripheral blood and lesional scalp punch biopsies were obtained from patients with alopecia areata. PBMCs were isolated by density centrifugation and stained for CD3, CD4 and CD8, after which CD4+ and CD8+ T cells were sorted on a FACSAria. The library was made by the immunoSEQ multiplex PCR assay. RNA was extracted from all samples and reverse transcribed into cDNA, which served as template for TCR sequencing. First-strand cDNA was synthesized with SuperScript III using a 2:1 mix of oligo-dT and random hexamers. A synthetic immune receptor repertoire was used to measure amplification bias, and any remaining bias was corrected computationally. The paper's processing steps were these. Raw reads were preprocessed to remove errors, and CDR3 was defined by IMGT conventions from the conserved cysteine to phenylalanine. Clonality was computed by normalizing Shannon entropy by log2 of the number of productive unique TCRs and subtracting the result from 1. Whether each scalp clone was CD4 or CD8 was inferred by checking scalp TCRbeta sequences against the CD4 and CD8 repertoires from sorted blood. Entries here come from immuneACCESS through TCRdb and include only in-frame sequences with V and J called. Some clones fail to appear in such tables; in the studies checked, an unresolved V gene covers under half of the shortfall, and the cause of the remainder is unknown. V and J calls and clone size are copied from that table; D and trimming were computed from the DNA. In this sample the table shows about 110,000 clones, 84% of which occur a single time. The ten largest clones take up roughly 23% of the sample.

Of note for this clone: No antigen is known for it. There are no base qualities to consult, and no much larger clone falls within one base.

The sequencing used CD8+ T cells sorted from blood, collected at week 24, from a patient treated with tofacitinib. The source is a human donor with alopecia areata.

The CDR3 protein: CSVETLRETVNIQYF. The sequence in DNA is TGCAGCGTTGAGACTCTTCGGGAAACGGTCAACATTCAGTACTTC. In this chain, TRBV29-1 is recombined with TRBJ2-4; tentative D gene TRBD2, with 5 bases matching. V and J lose 3 bases and 7 bases, and a span of 19 bases separates them. The CDR3 starts with the cysteine, ends with the phenylalanine, and has 15 residues. Only the CDR3 region is kept as DNA, spanning 45 bases read in frame from base 1. CDR1 and CDR2 (SQVTM, ANQGSEA) derive from the germline V gene.